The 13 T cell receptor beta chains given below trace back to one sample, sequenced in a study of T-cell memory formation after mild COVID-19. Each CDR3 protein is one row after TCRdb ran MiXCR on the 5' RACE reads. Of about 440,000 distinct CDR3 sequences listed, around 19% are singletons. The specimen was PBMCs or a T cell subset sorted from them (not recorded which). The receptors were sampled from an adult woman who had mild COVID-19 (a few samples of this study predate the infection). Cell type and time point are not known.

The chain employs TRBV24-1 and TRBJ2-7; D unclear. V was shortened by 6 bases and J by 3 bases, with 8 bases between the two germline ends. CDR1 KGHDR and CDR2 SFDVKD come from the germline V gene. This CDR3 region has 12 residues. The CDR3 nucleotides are TGTGCCACCAGTAGTGTGGGCTACGAGCAGTACTTC. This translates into CATSSVGYEQYF.

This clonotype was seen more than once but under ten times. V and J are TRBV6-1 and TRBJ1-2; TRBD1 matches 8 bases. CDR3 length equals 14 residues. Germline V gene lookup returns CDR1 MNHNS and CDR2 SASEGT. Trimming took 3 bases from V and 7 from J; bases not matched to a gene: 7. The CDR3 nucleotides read TGTGCCAGCAGTGACCTCGCCGACAGGGGTGGCTACACCTTC. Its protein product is CASSDLADRGGYTF.

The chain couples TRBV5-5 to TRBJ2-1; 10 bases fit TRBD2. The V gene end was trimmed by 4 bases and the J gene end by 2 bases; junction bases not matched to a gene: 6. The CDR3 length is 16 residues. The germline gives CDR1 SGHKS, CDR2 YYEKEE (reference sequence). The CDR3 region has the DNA TGTGCCAGCAGCGCCCTAGCGGGAGCAGCCTACAATGAGCAGTTCTTC. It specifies CASSALAGAAYNEQFF.

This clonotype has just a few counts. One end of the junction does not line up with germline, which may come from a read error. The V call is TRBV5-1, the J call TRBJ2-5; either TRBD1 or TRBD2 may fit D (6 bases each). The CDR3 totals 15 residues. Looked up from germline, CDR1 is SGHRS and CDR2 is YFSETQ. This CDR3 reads CASSYGAGGQDTQYF. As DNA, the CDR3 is TGCGCCAGCAGCTACGGGGCTGGGGGGCAAGATACCCAGTACTTC. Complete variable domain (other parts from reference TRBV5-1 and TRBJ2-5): KAGVTQTPRYLIKTRGQQVTLSCSPISGHRSVSWYQQTPGQGLQFLFEYFSETQRNKGNFPGRFSGRQFSNSRSEMNVSTLELGDSALYLCASSYGAGGQDTQYFGPGTRLLVL.

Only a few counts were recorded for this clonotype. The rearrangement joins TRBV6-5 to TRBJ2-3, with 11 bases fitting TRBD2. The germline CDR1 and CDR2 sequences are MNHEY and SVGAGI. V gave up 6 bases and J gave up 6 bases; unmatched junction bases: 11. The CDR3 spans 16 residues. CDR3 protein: CASSPNRLAGRDTQYF. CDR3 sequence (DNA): TGTGCCAGCAGCCCTAATCGACTAGCGGGGAGGGATACGCAGTATTTT.

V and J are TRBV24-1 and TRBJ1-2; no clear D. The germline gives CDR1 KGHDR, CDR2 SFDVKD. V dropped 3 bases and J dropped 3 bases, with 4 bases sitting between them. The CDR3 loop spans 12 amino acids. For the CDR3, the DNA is TGTGCCACCAGTGATACTGACTATGGCTACACCTTC. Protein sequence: CATSDTDYGYTF.

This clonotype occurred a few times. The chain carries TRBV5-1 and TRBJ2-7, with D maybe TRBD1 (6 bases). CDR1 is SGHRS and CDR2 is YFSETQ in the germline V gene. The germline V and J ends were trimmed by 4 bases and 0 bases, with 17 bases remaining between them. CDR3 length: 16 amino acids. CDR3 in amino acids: CASSPPPQQGSYEQYF. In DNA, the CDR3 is TGCGCCAGCAGCCCCCCACCACAACAGGGCTCCTACGAGCAGTACTTC.

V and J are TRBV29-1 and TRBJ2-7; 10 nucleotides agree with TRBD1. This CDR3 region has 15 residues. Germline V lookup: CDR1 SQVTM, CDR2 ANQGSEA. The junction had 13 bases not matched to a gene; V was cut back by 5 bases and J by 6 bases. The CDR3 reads CSVSWGTGDLREQYF. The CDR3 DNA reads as TGCAGCGTTTCATGGGGGACAGGGGACCTCCGCGAGCAGTACTTC.

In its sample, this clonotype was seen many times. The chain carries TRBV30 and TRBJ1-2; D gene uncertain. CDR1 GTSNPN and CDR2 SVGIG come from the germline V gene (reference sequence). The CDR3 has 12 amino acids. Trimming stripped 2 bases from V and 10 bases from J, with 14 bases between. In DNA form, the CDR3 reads TGTGCCTGGAGTCCCCTCCCTACCCTCTACACCTTC. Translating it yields CAWSPLPTLYTF.

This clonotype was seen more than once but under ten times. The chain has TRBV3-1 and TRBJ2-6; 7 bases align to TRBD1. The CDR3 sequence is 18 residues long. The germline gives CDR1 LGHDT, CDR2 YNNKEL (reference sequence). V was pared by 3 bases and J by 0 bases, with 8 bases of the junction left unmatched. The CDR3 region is CASSHLRDSNSGANVLTF. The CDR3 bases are TGTGCCAGCAGCCACCTCCGGGACAGCAACTCTGGGGCCAACGTCCTGACTTTC.

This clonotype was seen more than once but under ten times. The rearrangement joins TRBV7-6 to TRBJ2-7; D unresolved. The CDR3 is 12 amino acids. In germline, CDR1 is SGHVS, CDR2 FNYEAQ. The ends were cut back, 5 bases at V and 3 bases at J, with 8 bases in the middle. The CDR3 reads CASSPSYYEQYF. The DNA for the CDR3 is TGTGCCAGCAGCCCCTCTTACTACGAGCAGTACTTC.

CDR3 region: CASSLQRDREYEQYF. In DNA, the CDR3 is TGTGCCAGCAGTTTACAGCGGGACAGGGAATACGAGCAGTACTTC. The chain couples TRBV27 to TRBJ2-7; 9 nucleotides agree with TRBD1. V lost 2 bases to trimming and J lost 4 bases; unmatched junction nucleotides: 6. The CDR3 has 15 amino acids. Germline assignment: CDR1 MNHEY and CDR2 SMNVEV (reference sequence).

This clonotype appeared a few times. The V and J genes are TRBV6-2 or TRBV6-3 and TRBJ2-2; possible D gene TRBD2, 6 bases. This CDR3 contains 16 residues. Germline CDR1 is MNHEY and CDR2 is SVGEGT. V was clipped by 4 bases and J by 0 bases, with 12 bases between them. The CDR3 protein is CASSSPGDTNTGELFF. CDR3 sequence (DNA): TGTGCCAGCAGTTCCCCGGGGGATACGAACACCGGGGAGCTGTTTTTT.